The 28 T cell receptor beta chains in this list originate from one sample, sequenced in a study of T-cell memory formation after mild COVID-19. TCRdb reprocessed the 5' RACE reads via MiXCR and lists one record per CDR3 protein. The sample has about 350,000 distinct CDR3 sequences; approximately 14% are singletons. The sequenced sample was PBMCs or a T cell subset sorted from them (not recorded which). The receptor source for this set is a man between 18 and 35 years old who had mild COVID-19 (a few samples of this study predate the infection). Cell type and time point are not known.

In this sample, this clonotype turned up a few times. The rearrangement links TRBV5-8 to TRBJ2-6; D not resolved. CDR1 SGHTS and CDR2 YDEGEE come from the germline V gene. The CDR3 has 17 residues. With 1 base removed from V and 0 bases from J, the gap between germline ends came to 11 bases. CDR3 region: CASSLQYLISGANVLTF. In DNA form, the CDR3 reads TGTGCCAGCAGCTTGCAGTATTTGATCTCTGGGGCCAACGTCCTGACTTTC.

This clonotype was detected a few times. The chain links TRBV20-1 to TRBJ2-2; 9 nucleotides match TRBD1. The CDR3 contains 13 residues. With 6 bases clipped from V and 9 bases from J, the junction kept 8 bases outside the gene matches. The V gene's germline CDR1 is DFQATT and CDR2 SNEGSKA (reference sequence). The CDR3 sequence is CSATTTGGRELFF. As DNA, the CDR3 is TGCAGTGCCACTACGACAGGGGGGAGGGAGCTGTTTTTT.

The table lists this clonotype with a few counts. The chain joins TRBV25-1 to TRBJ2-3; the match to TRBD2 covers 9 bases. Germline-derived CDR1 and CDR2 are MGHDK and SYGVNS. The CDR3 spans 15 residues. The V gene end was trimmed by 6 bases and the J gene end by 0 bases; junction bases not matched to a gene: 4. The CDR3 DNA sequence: TGTGCCAGCAGGAGGAGCGGGGGGAGCACAGATACGCAGTATTTT. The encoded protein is CASRRSGGSTDTQYF.

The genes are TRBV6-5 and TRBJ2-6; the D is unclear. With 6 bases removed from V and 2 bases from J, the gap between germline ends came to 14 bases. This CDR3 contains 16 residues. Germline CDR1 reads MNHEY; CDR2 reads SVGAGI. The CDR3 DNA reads TGTGCCAGCAGGAGAAGGGCATCAACTGGGGCCAACGTCCTGACTTTC. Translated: CASRRRASTGANVLTF.

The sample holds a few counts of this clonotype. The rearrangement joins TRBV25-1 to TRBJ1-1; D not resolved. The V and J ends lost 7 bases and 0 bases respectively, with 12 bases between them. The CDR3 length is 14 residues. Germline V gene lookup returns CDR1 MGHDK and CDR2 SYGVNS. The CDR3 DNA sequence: TGTGCCAGCATAAGGTCTGAGGTGAACACTGAAGCTTTCTTT. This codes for CASIRSEVNTEAFF.

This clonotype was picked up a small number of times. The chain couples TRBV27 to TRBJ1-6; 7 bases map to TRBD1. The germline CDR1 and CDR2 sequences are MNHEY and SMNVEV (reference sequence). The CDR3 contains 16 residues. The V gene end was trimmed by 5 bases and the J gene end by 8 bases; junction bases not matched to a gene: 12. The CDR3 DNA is TGTGCCAGCAGTCACTCGCGGGACAGAAGGGATTCACCCCTCCACTTT. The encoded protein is CASSHSRDRRDSPLHF.

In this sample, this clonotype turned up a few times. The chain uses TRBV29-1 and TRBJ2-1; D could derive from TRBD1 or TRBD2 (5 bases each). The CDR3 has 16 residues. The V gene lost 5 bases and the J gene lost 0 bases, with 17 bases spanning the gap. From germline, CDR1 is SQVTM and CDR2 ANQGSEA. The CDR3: CSVPRDGTSSYNEQFF. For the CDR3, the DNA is TGCAGCGTTCCCCGTGATGGGACGAGCTCCTACAATGAGCAGTTCTTC.

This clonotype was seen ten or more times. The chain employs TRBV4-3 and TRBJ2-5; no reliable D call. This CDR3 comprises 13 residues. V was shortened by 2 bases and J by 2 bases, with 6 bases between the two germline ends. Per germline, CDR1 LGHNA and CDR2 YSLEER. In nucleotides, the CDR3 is TGCGCCAGCAGCCAAAGCAGGCAAGAGACCCAGTACTTC. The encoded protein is CASSQSRQETQYF.

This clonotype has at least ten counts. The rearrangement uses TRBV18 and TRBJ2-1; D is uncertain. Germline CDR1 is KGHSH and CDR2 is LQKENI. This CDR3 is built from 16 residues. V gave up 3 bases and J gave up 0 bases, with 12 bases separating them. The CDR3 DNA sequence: TGTGCCAGCTCACCCTTCCCGCCGAGCTCCTACAATGAGCAGTTCTTC. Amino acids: CASSPFPPSSYNEQFF. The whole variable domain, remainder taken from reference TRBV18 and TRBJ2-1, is NAGVMQNPRHLVRRRGQEARLRCSPMKGHSHVYWYRQLPEEGLKFMVYLQKENIIDESGMPKERFSAEFPKEGPSILRIQQVVRGDSAAYFCASSPFPPSSYNEQFFGPGTRLTVL.

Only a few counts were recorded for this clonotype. The CDR3 DNA sequence: TGTGCCAGCTCACCTCTGTCCGGGGGCCCTAATCAGCCCCAGCATTTT. It is translated as CASSPLSGGPNQPQHF. The chain combines TRBV18 with TRBJ1-5; possibly TRBD1 for D (6 bases). V lost 3 bases to trimming and J lost 4 bases, with 16 bases between them. Germline values: CDR1 KGHSH, CDR2 LQKENI. This CDR3 spans 16 amino acids.

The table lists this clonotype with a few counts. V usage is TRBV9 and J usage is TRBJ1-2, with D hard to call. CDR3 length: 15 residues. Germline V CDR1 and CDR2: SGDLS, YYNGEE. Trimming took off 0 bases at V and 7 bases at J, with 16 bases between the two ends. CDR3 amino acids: CASSVGTEAYGGYTF. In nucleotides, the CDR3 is TGTGCCAGCAGCGTAGGCACGGAGGCGTATGGTGGCTACACCTTC.

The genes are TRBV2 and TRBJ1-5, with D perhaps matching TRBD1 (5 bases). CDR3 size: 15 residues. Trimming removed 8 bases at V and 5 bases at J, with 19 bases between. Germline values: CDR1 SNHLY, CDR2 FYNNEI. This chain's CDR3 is CASADDTGGDQPQHF. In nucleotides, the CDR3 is TGTGCCAGCGCCGATGACACGGGGGGGGATCAGCCCCAGCATTTT.

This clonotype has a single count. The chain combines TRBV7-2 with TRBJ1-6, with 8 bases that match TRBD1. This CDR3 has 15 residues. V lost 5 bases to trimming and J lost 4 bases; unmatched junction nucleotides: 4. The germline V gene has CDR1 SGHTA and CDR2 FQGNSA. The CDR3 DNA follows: TGTGCCAGCAGCGGACGACAGGGGTATAATTCACCCCTCCACTTT. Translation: CASSGRQGYNSPLHF.

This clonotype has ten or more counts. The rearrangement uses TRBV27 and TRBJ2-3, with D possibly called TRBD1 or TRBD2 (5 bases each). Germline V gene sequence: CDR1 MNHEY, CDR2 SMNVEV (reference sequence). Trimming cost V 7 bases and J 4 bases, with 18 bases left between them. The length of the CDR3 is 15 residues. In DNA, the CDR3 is TGTGCCAGCACCCTACTGGGGGATAGTCCAGATACGCAGTATTTT. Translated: CASTLLGDSPDTQYF.

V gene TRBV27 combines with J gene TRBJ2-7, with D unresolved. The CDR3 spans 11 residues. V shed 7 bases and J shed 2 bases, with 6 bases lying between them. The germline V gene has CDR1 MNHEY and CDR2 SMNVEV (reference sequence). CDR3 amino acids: CASILPYEQYV. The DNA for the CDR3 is TGTGCCAGCATCCTCCCCTACGAGCAGTACGTC.

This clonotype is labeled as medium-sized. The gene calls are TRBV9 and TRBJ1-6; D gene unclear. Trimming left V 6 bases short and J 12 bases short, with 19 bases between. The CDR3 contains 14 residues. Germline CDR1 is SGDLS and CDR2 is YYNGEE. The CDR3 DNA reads TGTGCCAGCACCTTATCGGGGTTAGGAGGACCCCTCCACTTT. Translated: CASTLSGLGGPLHF.

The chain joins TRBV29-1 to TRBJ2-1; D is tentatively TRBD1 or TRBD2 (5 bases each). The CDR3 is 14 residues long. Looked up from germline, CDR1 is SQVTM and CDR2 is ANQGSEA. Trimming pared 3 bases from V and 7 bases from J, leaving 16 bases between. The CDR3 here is CSVDRPAGGNEQFF. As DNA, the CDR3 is TGCAGCGTTGATCGCCCTGCTGGGGGAAATGAGCAGTTCTTC.

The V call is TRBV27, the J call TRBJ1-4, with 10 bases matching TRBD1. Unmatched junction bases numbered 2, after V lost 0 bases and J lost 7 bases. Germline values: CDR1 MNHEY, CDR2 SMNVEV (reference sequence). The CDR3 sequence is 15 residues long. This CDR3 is CASSLSWDRGEKLFF. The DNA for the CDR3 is TGTGCCAGCAGTTTATCGTGGGACAGGGGTGAAAAACTGTTTTTT.

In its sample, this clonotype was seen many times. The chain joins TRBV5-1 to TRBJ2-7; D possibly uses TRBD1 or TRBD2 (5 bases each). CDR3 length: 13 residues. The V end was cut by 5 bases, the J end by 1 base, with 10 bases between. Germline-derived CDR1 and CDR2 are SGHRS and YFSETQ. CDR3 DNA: TGCGCCAGCAGGGGGGACGGATCCTACGAGCAGTACTTC. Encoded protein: CASRGDGSYEQYF. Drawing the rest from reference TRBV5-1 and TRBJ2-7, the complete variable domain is KAGVTQTPRYLIKTRGQQVTLSCSPISGHRSVSWYQQTPGQGLQFLFEYFSETQRNKGNFPGRFSGRQFSNSRSEMNVSTLELGDSALYLCASRGDGSYEQYFGPGTRLTVT.

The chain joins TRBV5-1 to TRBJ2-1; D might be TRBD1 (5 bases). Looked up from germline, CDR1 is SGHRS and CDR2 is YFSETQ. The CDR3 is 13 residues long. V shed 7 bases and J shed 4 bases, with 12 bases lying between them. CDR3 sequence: CASGSAGYNEQFF. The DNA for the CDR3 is TGCGCCAGCGGCTCGGCAGGGTACAATGAGCAGTTCTTC.

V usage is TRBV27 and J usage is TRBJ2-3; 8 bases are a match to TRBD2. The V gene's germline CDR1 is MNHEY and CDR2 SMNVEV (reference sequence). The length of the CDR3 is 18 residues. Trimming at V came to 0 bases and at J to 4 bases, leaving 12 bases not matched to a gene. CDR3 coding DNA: TGTGCCAGCAGTTTATCGACGTCGGTAGCGGGGTTCGCAGATACGCAGTATTTT. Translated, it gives CASSLSTSVAGFADTQYF.

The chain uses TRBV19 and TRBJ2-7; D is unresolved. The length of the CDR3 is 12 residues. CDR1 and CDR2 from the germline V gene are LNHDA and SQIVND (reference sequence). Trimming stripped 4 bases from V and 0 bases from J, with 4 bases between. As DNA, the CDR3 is TGTGCCAGTAGTACCAACTCCTACGAGCAGTACTTC. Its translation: CASSTNSYEQYF.

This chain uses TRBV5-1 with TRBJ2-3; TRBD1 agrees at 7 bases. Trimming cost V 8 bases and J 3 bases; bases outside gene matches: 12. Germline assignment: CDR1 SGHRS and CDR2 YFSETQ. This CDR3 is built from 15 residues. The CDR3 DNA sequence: TGCGCCAGTACTCGTCCGGGACAGTCGACAGATACGCAGTATTTT. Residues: CASTRPGQSTDTQYF.

For the CDR3, the DNA is TGTGCCAGCAGTCTCCCTCTAAGTGAGCAGTTCTTC. This sequence encodes CASSLPLSEQFF. The chain employs TRBV6-2 or TRBV6-3 and TRBJ2-1, with no clear D. Germline V lookup: CDR1 MNHEY, CDR2 SVGEGT. The CDR3 runs to 12 residues. The V gene lost 5 bases and the J gene lost 9 bases, with 11 bases spanning the gap.

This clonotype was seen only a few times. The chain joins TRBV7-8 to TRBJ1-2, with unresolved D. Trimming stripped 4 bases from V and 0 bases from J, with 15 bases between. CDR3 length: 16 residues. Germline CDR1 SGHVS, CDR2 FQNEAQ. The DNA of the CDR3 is TGTGCCAGCAGCTCCCGGGTCGGGGTCGCTAACTATGGCTACACCTTC. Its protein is CASSSRVGVANYGYTF. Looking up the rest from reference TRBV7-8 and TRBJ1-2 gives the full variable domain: GAGVSQSPRYKVAKRGQDVALRCDPISGHVSLFWYQQALGQGPEFLTYFQNEAQLDKSGLPSDRFFAERPEGSVSTLKIQRTQQEDSAVYLCASSSRVGVANYGYTFGSGTRLTVV.

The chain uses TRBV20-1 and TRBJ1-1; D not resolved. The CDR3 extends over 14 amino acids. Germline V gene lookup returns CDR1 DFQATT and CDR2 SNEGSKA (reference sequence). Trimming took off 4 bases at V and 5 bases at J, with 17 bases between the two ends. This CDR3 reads CSANPPAGRTEAFF. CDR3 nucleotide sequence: TGCAGTGCTAACCCCCCAGCTGGGCGGACTGAAGCTTTCTTT.

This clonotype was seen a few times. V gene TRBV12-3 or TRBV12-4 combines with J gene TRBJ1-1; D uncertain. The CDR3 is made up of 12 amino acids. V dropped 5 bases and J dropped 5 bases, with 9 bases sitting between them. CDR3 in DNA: TGTGCCAGCAGTGCCACCAGAACTGAAGCTTTCTTT. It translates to CASSATRTEAFF.

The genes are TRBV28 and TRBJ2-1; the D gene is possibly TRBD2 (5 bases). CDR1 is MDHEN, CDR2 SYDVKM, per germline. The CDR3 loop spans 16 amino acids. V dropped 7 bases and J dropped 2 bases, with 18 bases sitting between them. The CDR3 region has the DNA TGTGCCAGCACCCTTGGTCGGGGAAGGACCTACAATGAGCAGTTCTTC. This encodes CASTLGRGRTYNEQFF. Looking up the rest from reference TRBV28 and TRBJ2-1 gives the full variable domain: DVKVTQSSRYLVKRTGEKVFLECVQDMDHENMFWYRQDPGLGLRLIYFSYDVKMKEKGDIPEGYSVSREKKERFSLILESASTNQTSMYLCASTLGRGRTYNEQFFGPGTRLTVL.